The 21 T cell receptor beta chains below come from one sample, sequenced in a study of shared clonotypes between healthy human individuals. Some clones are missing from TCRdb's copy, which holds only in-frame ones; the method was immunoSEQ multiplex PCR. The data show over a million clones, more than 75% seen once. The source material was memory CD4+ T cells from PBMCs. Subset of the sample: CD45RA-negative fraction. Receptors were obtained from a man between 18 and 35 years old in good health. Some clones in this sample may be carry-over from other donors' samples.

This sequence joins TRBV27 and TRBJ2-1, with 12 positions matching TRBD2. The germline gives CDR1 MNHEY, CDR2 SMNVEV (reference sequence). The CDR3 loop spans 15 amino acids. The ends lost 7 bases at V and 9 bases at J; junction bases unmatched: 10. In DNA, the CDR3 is TGTGCCAGCACTGTAGGACTAGCGGGATCGTCTGAGCAGTTCTTC. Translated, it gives CASTVGLAGSSEQFF.

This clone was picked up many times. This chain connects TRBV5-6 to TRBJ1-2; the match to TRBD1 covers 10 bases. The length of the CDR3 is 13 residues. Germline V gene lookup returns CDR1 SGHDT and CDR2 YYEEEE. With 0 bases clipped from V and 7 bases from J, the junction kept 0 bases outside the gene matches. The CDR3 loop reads CASSLGDRGGYTF. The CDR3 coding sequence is TGTGCCAGCAGCTTGGGGGACAGGGGTGGCTACACCTTC.

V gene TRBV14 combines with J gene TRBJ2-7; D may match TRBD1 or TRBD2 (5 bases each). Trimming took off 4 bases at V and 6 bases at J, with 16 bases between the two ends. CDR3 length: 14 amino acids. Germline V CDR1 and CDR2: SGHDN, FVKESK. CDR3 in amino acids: CASSPRMRGSEQYF. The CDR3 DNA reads TGTGCCAGCAGCCCCCGAATGAGGGGTTCCGAGCAGTACTTC.

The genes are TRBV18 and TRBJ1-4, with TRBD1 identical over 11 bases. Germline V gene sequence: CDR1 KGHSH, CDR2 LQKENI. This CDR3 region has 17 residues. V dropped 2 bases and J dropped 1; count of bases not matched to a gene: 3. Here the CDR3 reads CASSPSGTGGTNEKLFF. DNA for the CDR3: TGTGCCAGCTCACCATCCGGGACAGGGGGAACTAATGAAAAACTGTTTTTT.

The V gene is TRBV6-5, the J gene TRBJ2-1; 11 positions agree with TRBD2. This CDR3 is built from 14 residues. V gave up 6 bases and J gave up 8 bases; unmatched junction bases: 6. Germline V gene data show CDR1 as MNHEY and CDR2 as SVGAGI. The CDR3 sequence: CASRATSGTHEQFF. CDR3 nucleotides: TGTGCCAGCAGGGCGACTAGCGGGACCCATGAGCAGTTCTTC.

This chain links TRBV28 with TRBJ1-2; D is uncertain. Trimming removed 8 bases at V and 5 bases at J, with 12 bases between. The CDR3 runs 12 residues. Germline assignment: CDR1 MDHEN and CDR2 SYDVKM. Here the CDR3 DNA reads TGTGCCAGCTTGGATTTGCCATATGGCTACACCTTC. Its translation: CASLDLPYGYTF.

DNA of the CDR3: TGTGCCAGCAGTTACCTCTCGGGAGATAACTATGGCTACACCTTC. It is translated as CASSYLSGDNYGYTF. V is TRBV6-5 and J is TRBJ1-2; D unclear. This CDR3 region has 15 residues. The V gene lost 2 bases and the J gene lost 1 base, with 11 bases spanning the gap. Looked up from germline, CDR1 is MNHEY and CDR2 is SVGAGI.

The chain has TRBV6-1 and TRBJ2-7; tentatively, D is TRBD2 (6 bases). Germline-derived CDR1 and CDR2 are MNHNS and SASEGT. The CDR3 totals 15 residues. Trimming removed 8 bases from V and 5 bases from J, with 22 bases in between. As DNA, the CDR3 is TGTGCCAGCTTAGGGGACCGGAGGGTTGGTCACGAGCAGTACTTC. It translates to CASLGDRRVGHEQYF.

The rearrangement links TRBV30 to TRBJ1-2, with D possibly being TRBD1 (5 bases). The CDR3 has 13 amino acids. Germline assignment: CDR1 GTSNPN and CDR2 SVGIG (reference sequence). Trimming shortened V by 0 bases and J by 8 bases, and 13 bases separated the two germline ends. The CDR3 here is CAWSVRQGFGYTF. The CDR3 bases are TGTGCCTGGAGTGTACGGCAGGGATTCGGCTACACCTTC. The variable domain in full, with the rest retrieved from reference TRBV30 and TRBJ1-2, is SQTIHQWPATLVQPVGSPLSLECTVEGTSNPNLYWYRQAAGRGLQLLFYSVGIGQISSEVPQNLSASRPQDRQFILSSKKLLLSDSGFYLCAWSVRQGFGYTFGSGTRLTVV.

This CDR3 is CASSNTRGNQPQHF. CDR3 coding DNA: TGTGCCAGTAGTAACACCCGGGGGAATCAGCCCCAGCATTTT. The chain carries TRBV19 and TRBJ1-5, with D possibly being TRBD1 (5 bases). Looked up from germline, CDR1 is LNHDA and CDR2 is SQIVND (reference sequence). Deletions cut 4 bases from V and 4 bases from J, with 11 bases between. The CDR3 runs 14 residues.

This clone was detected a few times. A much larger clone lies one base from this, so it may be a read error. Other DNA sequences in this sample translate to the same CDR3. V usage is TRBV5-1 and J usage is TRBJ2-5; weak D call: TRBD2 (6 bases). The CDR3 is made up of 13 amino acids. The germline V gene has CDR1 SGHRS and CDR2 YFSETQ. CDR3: CASSPGVGETQYF. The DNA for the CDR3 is TGCGCCAGCAGCCCGGGGGTGGGAGAGACCCAATACTTC. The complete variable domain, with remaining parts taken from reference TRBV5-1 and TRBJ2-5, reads KAGVTQTPRYLIKTRGQQVTLSCSPISGHRSVSWYQQTPGQGLQFLFEYFSETQRNKGNFPGRFSGRQFSNSRSEMNVSTLELGDSALYLCASSPGVGETQYFGPGTRLLVL.

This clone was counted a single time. The CDR3: CASSAAGQGIDTQYF. The DNA for the CDR3 is TGTGCCAGCAGCGCCGCGGGACAGGGGATAGATACGCAGTATTTT. J is TRBJ2-3 and V is TRBV9; 10 bases are shared with TRBD1. This CDR3 has 15 residues. CDR1 SGDLS and CDR2 YYNGEE come from the germline V gene. V shed 3 bases and J 5 bases; nucleotides not matched to a gene: 6.

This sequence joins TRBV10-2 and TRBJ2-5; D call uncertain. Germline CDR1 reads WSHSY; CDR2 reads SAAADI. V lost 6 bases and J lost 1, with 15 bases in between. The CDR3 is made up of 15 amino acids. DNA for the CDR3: TGCGCCAGCAGCGGAGTAAGGCTATCCCAAGAGACCCAGTACTTC. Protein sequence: CASSGVRLSQETQYF.

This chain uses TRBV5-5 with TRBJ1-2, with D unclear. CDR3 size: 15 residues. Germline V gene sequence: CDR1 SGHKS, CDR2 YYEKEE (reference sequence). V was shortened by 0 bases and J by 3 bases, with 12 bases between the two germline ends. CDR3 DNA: TGTGCCAGCAGCTTGGTAGCTCCGCGCCACTATGGCTACACCTTC. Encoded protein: CASSLVAPRHYGYTF.

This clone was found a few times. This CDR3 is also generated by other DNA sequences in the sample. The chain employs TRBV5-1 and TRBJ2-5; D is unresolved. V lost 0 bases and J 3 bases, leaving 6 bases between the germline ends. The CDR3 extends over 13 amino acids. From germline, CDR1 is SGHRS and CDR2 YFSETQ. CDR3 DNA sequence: TGCGCCAGCAGCTTGGTAGGGAAAGAGACCCAGTACTTC. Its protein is CASSLVGKETQYF.

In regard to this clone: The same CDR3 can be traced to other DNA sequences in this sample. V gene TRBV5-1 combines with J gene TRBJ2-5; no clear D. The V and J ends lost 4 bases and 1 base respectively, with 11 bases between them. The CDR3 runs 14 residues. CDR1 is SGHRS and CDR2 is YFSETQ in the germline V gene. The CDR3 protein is CASSPGSTQETQYF. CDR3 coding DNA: TGCGCCAGCAGCCCTGGATCTACCCAAGAGACCCAGTACTTC.

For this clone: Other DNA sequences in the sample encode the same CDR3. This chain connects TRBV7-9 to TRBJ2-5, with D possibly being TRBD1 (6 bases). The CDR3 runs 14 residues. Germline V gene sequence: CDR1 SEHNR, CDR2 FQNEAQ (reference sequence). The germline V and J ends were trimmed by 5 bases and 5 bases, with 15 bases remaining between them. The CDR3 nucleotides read TGTGCCAGCAGCGCTAGGACAGCAGGGGAGACCCAGTACTTC. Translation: CASSARTAGETQYF.

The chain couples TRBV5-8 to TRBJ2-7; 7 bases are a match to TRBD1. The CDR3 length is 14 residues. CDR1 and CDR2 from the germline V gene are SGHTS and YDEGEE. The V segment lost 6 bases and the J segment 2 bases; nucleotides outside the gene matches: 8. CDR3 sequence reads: CASTYDRETYEQYF. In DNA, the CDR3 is TGTGCCAGCACCTACGACAGGGAAACCTACGAGCAGTACTTC.

For the CDR3, the DNA is TGTGCCAGCAGTTCCTCTAGCGGAGGACTCAATGAGCAGTTCTTC. This sequence encodes CASSSSSGGLNEQFF. V gene TRBV28 combines with J gene TRBJ2-1; 7 positions match TRBD2. V trimming: 4 bases; J trimming: 6 bases; junction bases outside the gene matches: 9. The CDR3 is made up of 15 amino acids. The germline V gene has CDR1 MDHEN and CDR2 SYDVKM.

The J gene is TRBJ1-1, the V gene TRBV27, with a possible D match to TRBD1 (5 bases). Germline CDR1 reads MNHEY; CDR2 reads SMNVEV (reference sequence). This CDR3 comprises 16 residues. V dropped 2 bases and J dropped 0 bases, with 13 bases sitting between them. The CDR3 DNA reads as TGTGCCAGCAGTTTACGATCGGGACGGATGAACACTGAAGCTTTCTTT. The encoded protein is CASSLRSGRMNTEAFF.

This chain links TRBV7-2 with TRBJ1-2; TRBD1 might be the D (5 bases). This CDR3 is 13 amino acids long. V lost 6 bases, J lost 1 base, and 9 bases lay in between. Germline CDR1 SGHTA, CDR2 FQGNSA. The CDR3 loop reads CASRSTVNYGYTF. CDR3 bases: TGTGCCAGCAGGTCGACAGTTAACTATGGCTACACCTTC.